This is a list of T cell receptor beta chains from one sample in a study of blood T cell repertoires in COVID-19. Sequencing was performed with immunoSEQ multiplex PCR; in TCRdb, only in-frame clones are kept and a portion is missing. The sample holds about 55,000 clones, roughly 90% seen once. The sequenced sample consisted of peripheral blood. The receptor set was obtained from a man in his sixties with active COVID-19. The CDR3 runs from the conserved cysteine through the conserved F or W. Each record gives: CDR3 DNA, CDR3 protein, D gene, clone size, V gene, J gene. The D gene is left open where the match is weak. The size entry is marked missing in some rows and otherwise reads once, few, many or a size class.

CDR3 DNA: TGTGCCAGCTCGCCTTCTAGCGGAGAAGAGACCCAGTACTTC
CDR3 protein: CASSPSSGEETQYF
D gene: TRBD2
clone size: NA
V gene: TRBV18
J gene: TRBJ2-5

CDR3 DNA: TGTGCCAGCAGTACCCGACAGGGCAATCAGCCCCAGCATTTT
CDR3 protein: CASSTRQGNQPQHF
D gene: NA
clone size: NA
V gene: TRBV27
J gene: TRBJ1-5

CDR3 DNA: TGTGCCAGCAGCTTAGAACCTAGTTATGAGCAGTTCTTC
CDR3 protein: CASSLEPSYEQFF
D gene: NA
clone size: NA
V gene: TRBV7-2
J gene: TRBJ2-1

CDR3 DNA: TGTGCCAGCAGTTTCACGGGACAGGCCAATGAAAAACTGTTTTTT
CDR3 protein: CASSFTGQANEKLFF
D gene: TRBD1
clone size: NA
V gene: TRBV28
J gene: TRBJ1-4

CDR3 DNA: TGTGCCAGCAGTGAAGGTTGGGGGGGATCGCAGTACTTC
CDR3 protein: CASSEGWGGSQYF
D gene: TRBD2
clone size: once
V gene: TRBV2
J gene: TRBJ2-5

CDR3 DNA: TGCGCCAGCAGTCGGGGACTAGCGGCATCTCCCTCCTACAATGAGCAGTTCTTC
CDR3 protein: CASSRGLAASPSYNEQFF
D gene: TRBD2
clone size: NA
V gene: TRBV10-1
J gene: TRBJ2-1

CDR3 DNA: TGTGCCAGCAGTTCCCAGGGGGCGCTTCGTGAAAAACTGTTTTTT
CDR3 protein: CASSSQGALREKLFF
D gene: TRBD1
clone size: NA
V gene: TRBV27
J gene: TRBJ1-4

CDR3 DNA: TGTGCCAGCAGCTCCCGGGGGGTGGCGAACACTGAAGCTTTCTTT
CDR3 protein: CASSSRGVANTEAFF
D gene: NA
clone size: NA
V gene: TRBV21-1
J gene: TRBJ1-1

CDR3 DNA: TGTGCCAGCAGTTATCAAACAGATTACTACGAGCAGTACTTC
CDR3 protein: CASSYQTDYYEQYF
D gene: NA
clone size: NA
V gene: TRBV6-6
J gene: TRBJ2-7

CDR3 DNA: TGTGCCAGTAGTATAGATCTCCAGGGGAAGTATGAGCAGTTCTTC
CDR3 protein: CASSIDLQGKYEQFF
D gene: NA
clone size: NA
V gene: TRBV19
J gene: TRBJ2-1

CDR3 DNA: TGTGCCAGCAGCTTGGTGGTGGGGCTCTACGAGCAGTACTTC
CDR3 protein: CASSLVVGLYEQYF
D gene: NA
clone size: NA
V gene: TRBV5-5
J gene: TRBJ2-7

CDR3 DNA: TGTGCCAGCAGCGTAACAGGGGCGGGGGAGCAGTTCTTC
CDR3 protein: CASSVTGAGEQFF
D gene: NA
clone size: NA
V gene: TRBV9
J gene: TRBJ2-1

CDR3 DNA: TGTGCCAGCAGCTCCCGGACAGGCGCAACTAATGAAAAACTGTTTTTT
CDR3 protein: CASSSRTGATNEKLFF
D gene: TRBD1
clone size: once
V gene: TRBV5-4
J gene: TRBJ1-4

CDR3 DNA: TGTGCCAGCAGCTTAAGAGGGACAGGGCTATACGAGCAGTACTTC
CDR3 protein: CASSLRGTGLYEQYF
D gene: TRBD1
clone size: NA
V gene: TRBV7-6
J gene: TRBJ2-7

CDR3 DNA: TGCAGTGCTAGAGTCCCGGACAGGGAGTCTTTT
CDR3 protein: CSARVPDRESF
D gene: TRBD1
clone size: NA
V gene: TRBV20-1
J gene: TRBJ1-3

CDR3 DNA: TGCGCCAGCAGCTCCAAGCGGGAGGGGACCGGGGAGCTGTTTTTT
CDR3 protein: CASSSKREGTGELFF
D gene: TRBD2
clone size: NA
V gene: TRBV4-1
J gene: TRBJ2-2

CDR3 DNA: TGTGCCAGCAGCTTATTACAATGGAACAGGGGATATGGCTACACCTTC
CDR3 protein: CASSLLQWNRGYGYTF
D gene: TRBD1
clone size: NA
V gene: TRBV7-8
J gene: TRBJ1-2

CDR3 DNA: TGTGCCTGGAGTGCCGGACAGATAAATTCACCCCTCCACTTT
CDR3 protein: CAWSAGQINSPLHF
D gene: NA
clone size: NA
V gene: TRBV30
J gene: TRBJ1-6

CDR3 DNA: TGTGCCTGGAGTCTAACCCACCTTGGGCAGGGGGCGGGGTACGAGCAGTACTTC
CDR3 protein: CAWSLTHLGQGAGYEQYF
D gene: TRBD1
clone size: once
V gene: TRBV30
J gene: TRBJ2-7

CDR3 DNA: TGCAGTGCTTACCGGGGGTACGGCTACACCTTC
CDR3 protein: CSAYRGYGYTF
D gene: NA
clone size: NA
V gene: TRBV20-1
J gene: TRBJ1-2

CDR3 DNA: TGTGCCAGCAGCTTAAGCGGGAGTAGTCTTTACGACGAGCAGTACTTC
CDR3 protein: CASSLSGSSLYDEQYF
D gene: TRBD2
clone size: NA
V gene: TRBV7-9
J gene: TRBJ2-7

CDR3 DNA: TGCAGCGTTGCTCAACAGGGGACTACGCAGTATTTT
CDR3 protein: CSVAQQGTTQYF
D gene: TRBD1
clone size: NA
V gene: TRBV29-1
J gene: TRBJ2-3

CDR3 DNA: TGTGCCAGCAGTCGCGTCAGGGGGAGGCAGCCCCAGCATTTT
CDR3 protein: CASSRVRGRQPQHF
D gene: TRBD1
clone size: NA
V gene: TRBV14
J gene: TRBJ1-5

CDR3 DNA: TGCGCCAGCAGCTTAGGACTGGCTAGCACAGATACGCAGTATTTT
CDR3 protein: CASSLGLASTDTQYF
D gene: NA
clone size: NA
V gene: TRBV5-1
J gene: TRBJ2-3

CDR3 DNA: TGTGCCAGCAGCGTAAGAGGACTAGCGGGAAACACCGGGGAGCTGTTTTTT
CDR3 protein: CASSVRGLAGNTGELFF
D gene: TRBD2
clone size: NA
V gene: TRBV11-3
J gene: TRBJ2-2

CDR3 DNA: TGTGCCACCCATCGGGCAGGGCCCACTGAAGCTTTCTTT
CDR3 protein: CATHRAGPTEAFF
D gene: NA
clone size: NA
V gene: TRBV10-3
J gene: TRBJ1-1

CDR3 DNA: TGTGCCAGCAGCGCGGGGACTAGCGGGACGTCCTACAATGAGCAGTTCTTC
CDR3 protein: CASSAGTSGTSYNEQFF
D gene: TRBD2
clone size: NA
V gene: TRBV5-8
J gene: TRBJ2-1

CDR3 DNA: TGTGCCAGCAGCTTCTACTCCCTGAACACCGGGGAGCTGTTTTTT
CDR3 protein: CASSFYSLNTGELFF
D gene: NA
clone size: NA
V gene: TRBV5-6
J gene: TRBJ2-2

CDR3 DNA: TGCGCCAGCAGCCCCAGAGGACAGGGTGTCTCCTACGAGCAGTACTTC
CDR3 protein: CASSPRGQGVSYEQYF
D gene: TRBD1
clone size: NA
V gene: TRBV4-1
J gene: TRBJ2-7

CDR3 DNA: TGTGCCAGTAGTATACTGGGGACCGGGACAGGTATTTACGAGCAGTACTTC
CDR3 protein: CASSILGTGTGIYEQYF
D gene: TRBD1
clone size: NA
V gene: TRBV19
J gene: TRBJ2-7

CDR3 DNA: TGTGCTAGTGGTTTGGCCCCGGTAGTGCGGGAGGAGACCCAGTACTTC
CDR3 protein: CASGLAPVVREETQYF
D gene: TRBD2
clone size: NA
V gene: TRBV12-5
J gene: TRBJ2-5

CDR3 DNA: TGTGCCAGCAGCCAAGACGTTTACACGGGACAGAACTATGGCTACACCTTC
CDR3 protein: CASSQDVYTGQNYGYTF
D gene: TRBD1
clone size: few
V gene: TRBV3-1/TRBV3-2
J gene: TRBJ1-2

CDR3 DNA: TGTGCCAGCAGCGTATCAGGGGGAGATCAGCCCCAGCATTTT
CDR3 protein: CASSVSGGDQPQHF
D gene: TRBD1
clone size: NA
V gene: TRBV9
J gene: TRBJ1-5

CDR3 DNA: TGTGCCAGGAGGACTAGCGGAACCTACGAGCAGTACTTC
CDR3 protein: CARRTSGTYEQYF
D gene: TRBD2
clone size: NA
V gene: TRBV2
J gene: TRBJ2-7

CDR3 DNA: TGTGCCAGCTCACCACCTGGTTCGGGCAATCAGCCCCAGCATTTT
CDR3 protein: CASSPPGSGNQPQHF
D gene: NA
clone size: once
V gene: TRBV18
J gene: TRBJ1-5

CDR3 DNA: TGTGCCAGCACCCCCGGGACTAGCGGGAGGGCCTATCTGTACTTC
CDR3 protein: CASTPGTSGRAYLYF
D gene: TRBD2
clone size: NA
V gene: TRBV11-2
J gene: TRBJ2-7

CDR3 DNA: TGTGCCAGCAGTTACGGGGACAGGGCTGGTTCACCCCTCCACTTT
CDR3 protein: CASSYGDRAGSPLHF
D gene: TRBD1
clone size: NA
V gene: TRBV6-5
J gene: TRBJ1-6

CDR3 DNA: TGTGCCAGCAGCCCCCCCCGGGACAGGGTATTTTCCTACAATGAGCAGTTCTTC
CDR3 protein: CASSPPRDRVFSYNEQFF
D gene: TRBD1
clone size: NA
V gene: TRBV9
J gene: TRBJ2-1

CDR3 DNA: TGTGCCAGCAGCCAAGGATGGGCGGGGTACCAAGAGACCCAGTACTTC
CDR3 protein: CASSQGWAGYQETQYF
D gene: NA
clone size: NA
V gene: TRBV14
J gene: TRBJ2-5

CDR3 DNA: TGTGCCAGCAGGGTAAATGAGGAGCAGTTCTTC
CDR3 protein: CASRVNEEQFF
D gene: NA
clone size: NA
V gene: TRBV6-5
J gene: TRBJ2-1

CDR3 DNA: TGTGCTAGTGGTTGGACTAGCGGGAACACCGGGGAGCTGTTTTTT
CDR3 protein: CASGWTSGNTGELFF
D gene: TRBD2
clone size: NA
V gene: TRBV12-5
J gene: TRBJ2-2

CDR3 DNA: TGTGCCAGCAGCTTAGGTAGCGGGGGGTCCTACGAGCAGTACTTC
CDR3 protein: CASSLGSGGSYEQYF
D gene: TRBD2
clone size: NA
V gene: TRBV11-2
J gene: TRBJ2-7